Shown below are 26 T cell receptor beta chains from a single sample sequenced in a study of blood T cell repertoires in COVID-19. Assay: immunoSEQ multiplex PCR; the TCRdb copy retains only in-frame clones and omits some. The table shows 100,000 to 150,000 clones, with 80% to 90% occurring only once. Sequencing was performed on peripheral blood. The receptor source for this set is a man between 70 and 80 years old with active or convalescent COVID-19.

This clone was observed a few times. V gene TRBV2 combines with J gene TRBJ2-7, with 9 bases fitting TRBD2. The CDR3 runs 13 residues. J gave up 6 bases and V 7 bases, and 7 bases lay outside the gene matches. Germline V gives CDR1 SNHLY, CDR2 FYNNEI. The DNA for the CDR3 is TGTGCCAGCACGTTTGGCGGGAGGGGCGAGCAGTACTTC. Translated: CASTFGGRGEQYF.

V gene TRBV9 combines with J gene TRBJ2-1, with 12 bases aligning to TRBD2. The V and J ends lost 3 bases and 8 bases, in that order; junction bases with no gene match: 6. This CDR3 region has 15 residues. Per germline, CDR1 SGDLS and CDR2 YYNGEE. Written as DNA, the CDR3 is TGTGCCAGCAGCGCGACTAGCGGGAGAACAGATGAGCAGTTCTTC. Its protein is CASSATSGRTDEQFF. Combining the CDR3 with reference TRBV9 and TRBJ2-1 gives the whole variable domain DSGVTQTPKHLITATGQRVTLRCSPRSGDLSVYWYQQSLDQGLQFLIQYYNGEERAKGNILERFSAQQFPDLHSELNLSSLELGDSALYFCASSATSGRTDEQFFGPGTRLTVL.

The gene calls are TRBV28 and TRBJ1-1, with TRBD1 as a possible D gene (5 bases). Germline V gene sequence: CDR1 MDHEN, CDR2 SYDVKM. Trimming removed 6 bases from V and 0 bases from J, with 14 bases in between. The length of the CDR3 is 15 residues. The CDR3 loop is CASRPAGVVNTEAFF. The CDR3 nucleotides read TGTGCCAGCAGGCCGGCGGGGGTTGTGAACACTGAAGCTTTCTTT.

This clone is a singleton in its sample. The genes are TRBV6-4 and TRBJ1-2; D is unresolved. The V and J ends lost 7 bases and 9 bases respectively, with 9 bases between them. Germline loops: CDR1 MRHNA, CDR2 SNTAGT. The CDR3 spans 10 residues. The chain's CDR3 is CASTGSSYTF. DNA for the CDR3: TGTGCCAGCACTGGCAGTAGCTACACCTTC.

The V call is TRBV14, the J call TRBJ1-2; TRBD1 is a possible D gene (6 bases). Deletions cut 4 bases from V and 2 bases from J, with 8 bases between. The CDR3 has 13 residues. Germline assignment: CDR1 SGHDN and CDR2 FVKESK. The CDR3 DNA follows: TGTGCCAGCAGCCCAGGGGCCAACTATGGCTACACCTTC. Amino acid sequence: CASSPGANYGYTF.

This clone was seen once. The chain recombines TRBV6-5 with TRBJ2-1, with TRBD2 matching 8 bases. The length of the CDR3 is 15 residues. V dropped 0 bases and J dropped 9; count of bases not matched to a gene: 7. Germline CDR1 is MNHEY and CDR2 is SVGAGI. The CDR3: CASSYSREGPGEQFF. DNA for the CDR3: TGTGCCAGCAGTTACTCCCGGGAGGGCCCCGGTGAGCAGTTCTTC.

The chain couples TRBV3-1 (or the pseudogene TRBV3-2) to TRBJ1-5; D remains ambiguous. Germline V CDR1 and CDR2: LGHDT, YNNKEL (reference sequence). V lost 3 bases, J lost 4 bases, and 7 bases lay in between. The CDR3 loop spans 13 amino acids. As DNA, the CDR3 is TGTGCCAGCAGCCAGGCAGAAAATCAGCCCCAGCATTTT. Its protein product is CASSQAENQPQHF.

V and J are TRBV19 and TRBJ1-2; 10 nucleotides align to TRBD1. Germline loops: CDR1 LNHDA, CDR2 SQIVND (reference sequence). Unmatched junction bases numbered 8, after V lost 6 bases and J lost 4 bases. The CDR3 is 15 residues long. The CDR3 nucleotides are TGTGCCAGTAGCTTCCCGGGACAGGGGTTCTATGGCTACACCTTC. Amino acids: CASSFPGQGFYGYTF.

This clone was counted a few times. V is TRBV18 and J is TRBJ2-7, with 11 bases lining up with TRBD2. V gave up 0 bases and J gave up 1 base; unmatched junction bases: 5. The CDR3 covers 17 residues. Germline V CDR1 and CDR2: KGHSH, LQKENI. The CDR3, as DNA: TGTGCCAGCTCACCACCTCTAGCGGGAGGTGCATCCTACGAGCAGTACTTC. Its translation is CASSPPLAGGASYEQYF. Full variable domain (rest looked up from reference TRBV18 and TRBJ2-7): NAGVMQNPRHLVRRRGQEARLRCSPMKGHSHVYWYRQLPEEGLKFMVYLQKENIIDESGMPKERFSAEFPKEGPSILRIQQVVRGDSAAYFCASSPPLAGGASYEQYFGPGTRLTVT.

V gene TRBV7-8 combines with J gene TRBJ2-2; no clear D gene. Germline V lookup: CDR1 SGHVS, CDR2 FQNEAQ. The length of the CDR3 is 15 residues. Trimming took off 2 bases at V and 1 base at J, with 8 bases between the two ends. The CDR3 loop reads CASSLFSGNTGELFF. Here the CDR3 DNA reads TGTGCCAGCAGCTTATTTTCAGGGAACACCGGGGAGCTGTTTTTT.

The chain has TRBV7-9 and TRBJ2-5, with 8 bases matching TRBD1. The CDR3 runs to 15 residues. V shed 5 bases and J 4 bases; nucleotides not matched to a gene: 9. Looked up from germline, CDR1 is SEHNR and CDR2 is FQNEAQ (reference sequence). The DNA for the CDR3 is TGTGCCAGCAGCACATTACAGGGGGGCGGAGAGACCCAGTACTTC. This translates into CASSTLQGGGETQYF.

The CDR3 coding sequence is TGTGCCAGCAGTCCTAGGACTAGCGGGGGGACCGGGGAGCTGTTTTTT. It translates to CASSPRTSGGTGELFF. The rearrangement links TRBV6-6 to TRBJ2-2; 14 positions agree with TRBD2. The CDR3 extends over 16 amino acids. In germline, CDR1 is MNHNY, CDR2 SVGAGI (reference sequence). Trimming removed 5 bases from V and 5 bases from J; junction bases left unmatched: 4.

This chain links TRBV18 with TRBJ1-6; D remains unclear. The length of the CDR3 is 16 residues. Germline V lookup: CDR1 KGHSH, CDR2 LQKENI. The V and J ends lost 6 bases and 0 bases respectively, with 12 bases between them. The CDR3 nucleotides read TGTGCCAGCTCTTTAACTGGGAGCTCCTATAATTCACCCCTCCACTTT. Translation gives CASSLTGSSYNSPLHF.

The chain joins TRBV5-1 to TRBJ1-1; 7 bases match TRBD1. The CDR3 spans 15 residues. J gave up 6 bases and V 2 bases, and 10 bases lay outside the gene matches. Germline V lookup: CDR1 SGHRS, CDR2 YFSETQ. The CDR3 is CASSLSTGWVAEAFF. The CDR3 nucleotides read TGCGCCAGCAGCTTATCGACAGGGTGGGTCGCTGAAGCTTTCTTT.

The V and J genes are TRBV7-9 and TRBJ2-1, with 7 positions matching TRBD1. CDR1 is SEHNR and CDR2 is FQNEAQ in the germline V gene (reference sequence). This CDR3 has 15 amino acids. V lost 5 bases to trimming and J lost 5 bases; unmatched junction nucleotides: 9. CDR3: CASSLPGQSNNEQFF. The DNA of the CDR3 is TGTGCCAGCAGCCTACCGGGACAGTCGAACAATGAGCAGTTCTTC.

The chain is built from TRBV25-1 and TRBJ2-3; D unresolved. V shed 9 bases and J shed 5 bases, with 12 bases lying between them. The germline V gene encodes CDR1 MGHDK and CDR2 SYGVNS. There are 12 residues in the CDR3. CDR3 nucleotide sequence: TGTGCCAGTGGCCAGGTCCTAGATACGCAGTATTTT. Translated, it gives CASGQVLDTQYF.

The chain carries TRBV19 and TRBJ2-2; 15 bases line up with TRBD2. Germline CDR1 and CDR2: LNHDA and SQIVND (reference sequence). This CDR3 spans 18 amino acids. V lost 6 bases to trimming and J lost 1 base; unmatched junction nucleotides: 6. The CDR3 DNA follows: TGTGCCAGTAGCCCGGGACTAGCGGGAGGTCGGAACACCGGGGAGCTGTTTTTT. Protein: CASSPGLAGGRNTGELFF.

The chain links TRBV27 to TRBJ2-7; a possible D gene is TRBD2 (6 bases). Germline CDR1 reads MNHEY; CDR2 reads SMNVEV (reference sequence). This CDR3 has 14 amino acids. V was cut by 9 bases and J by 3 bases, with 18 bases left in between. This CDR3 is CASSPAGRVYEQYF. The CDR3 DNA follows: TGTGCCAGTAGCCCGGCCGGGAGAGTCTACGAGCAGTACTTC.

The gene calls are TRBV20-1 and TRBJ2-1, with 9 bases lining up with TRBD2. The CDR3 loop spans 14 amino acids. Germline V CDR1 and CDR2: DFQATT, SNEGSKA (reference sequence). The V and J ends lost 3 bases and 2 bases, in that order; junction bases with no gene match: 2. In DNA, the CDR3 is TGCAGTGCTAGTGCGGGGGGGGCCTACAATGAGCAGTTCTTC. It translates to CSASAGGAYNEQFF.

This clone showed up just once. The CDR3 here is CASSLTGIQPETQYF. The DNA of the CDR3 is TGTGCCAGCAGCCTGACAGGGATCCAGCCTGAGACCCAGTACTTC. The chain has TRBV5-6 and TRBJ2-5; 7 bases are shared with TRBD1. Trimming removed 4 bases from V and 5 bases from J; junction bases left unmatched: 11. The CDR3 covers 15 residues. CDR1 and CDR2 from the germline V gene are SGHDT and YYEEEE.

V usage is TRBV3-1 (or the pseudogene TRBV3-2) and J usage is TRBJ2-1, with unresolved D. V was trimmed by 4 bases and J by 0 bases, leaving 16 bases between them. The germline gives CDR1 LGHDT, CDR2 YNNKEL (reference sequence). The CDR3 sequence is 17 residues long. In nucleotides, the CDR3 is TGTGCCAGCAGCCTACCCCTCTCGCGGAGCTCCTACAATGAGCAGTTCTTC. Translation: CASSLPLSRSSYNEQFF.

The chain carries TRBV5-1 and TRBJ1-1; 7 bases are a match to TRBD1. The CDR3 has 14 amino acids. The germline V gene encodes CDR1 SGHRS and CDR2 YFSETQ. With 0 bases clipped from V and 5 bases from J, the junction kept 4 bases outside the gene matches. The CDR3 reads CASSLEGGWTEAFF. The CDR3 DNA reads as TGCGCCAGCAGCTTGGAAGGGGGCTGGACTGAAGCTTTCTTT.

The chain recombines TRBV6-5 with TRBJ2-7; 8 nucleotides line up with TRBD2. The germline gives CDR1 MNHEY, CDR2 SVGAGI. Trimming took 8 bases from V and 2 from J; bases not matched to a gene: 11. The CDR3 consists of 15 residues. This CDR3 reads CASSYEAGGPYEQYF. The CDR3 DNA reads TGTGCCAGCTCGTATGAGGCGGGGGGACCCTACGAGCAGTACTTC.

This chain joins TRBV10-3 and TRBJ2-3; 9 positions agree with TRBD1. CDR1 and CDR2 from the germline V gene are ENHRY and SYGVKD. This CDR3 comprises 15 residues. The ends lost 6 bases at V and 4 bases at J; junction bases unmatched: 8. In DNA, the CDR3 is TGTGCCATCAGCGACGACAGGGGGGGAGCAGATACGCAGTATTTT. Protein: CAISDDRGGADTQYF.

The chain employs TRBV14 and TRBJ1-6; no reliable D call. The CDR3 has 15 amino acids. From germline, CDR1 is SGHDN and CDR2 FVKESK. V was clipped by 1 base and J by 9 bases, with 13 bases between them. CDR3 residues: CASSQGPPVSSPLHF. CDR3 sequence (DNA): TGTGCCAGCAGCCAAGGTCCGCCGGTGTCTTCACCCCTCCACTTT.

The chain carries TRBV10-2 and TRBJ1-4; 8 bases line up with TRBD1. CDR1 and CDR2 (germline): WSHSY, SAAADI. This CDR3 has 14 residues. The V gene end was trimmed by 5 bases and the J gene end by 8 bases; junction bases not matched to a gene: 7. The CDR3 sequence: CASSMTGVGEKLFF. The DNA of the CDR3 is TGCGCCAGCAGTATGACAGGGGTAGGGGAAAAACTGTTTTTT.